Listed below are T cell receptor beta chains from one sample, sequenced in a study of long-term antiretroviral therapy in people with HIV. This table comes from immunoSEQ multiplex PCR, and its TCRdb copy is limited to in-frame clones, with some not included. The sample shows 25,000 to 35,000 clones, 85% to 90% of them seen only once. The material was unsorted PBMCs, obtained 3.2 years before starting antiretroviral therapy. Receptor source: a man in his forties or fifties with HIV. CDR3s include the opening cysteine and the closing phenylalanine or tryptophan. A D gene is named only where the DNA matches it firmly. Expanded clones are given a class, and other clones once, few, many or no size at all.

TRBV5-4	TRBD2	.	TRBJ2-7	CASSPGGAIGEAEQYF	TGTGCCAGCAGCCCCGGGGGGGCGATAGGGGAGGCCGAGCAGTACTTC
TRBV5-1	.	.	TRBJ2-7	CASSLDKGLYEQYF	TGCGCCAGCAGCTTGGACAAAGGCCTATACGAGCAGTACTTC
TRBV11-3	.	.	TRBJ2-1	CASSSRSNNEQFF	TGTGCCAGCAGCTCACGGAGTAACAATGAGCAGTTCTTC
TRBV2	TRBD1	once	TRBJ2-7	CASSAGGRSSYEQYF	TGTGCCAGCAGCGCAGGGGGCCGCAGCTCCTACGAGCAGTACTTC
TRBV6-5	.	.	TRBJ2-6	CASSYQGAGANVLTF	TGTGCCAGCAGTTACCAGGGAGCTGGGGCCAACGTCCTGACTTTC
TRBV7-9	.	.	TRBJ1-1	CASSLGLEDTAFF	TGTGCCAGCAGCTTAGGTCTGGAAGATACGGCTTTCTTT
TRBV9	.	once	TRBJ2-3	CASSVQGPDSPYF	TGTGCCAGCAGCGTACAAGGGCCCGATTCACCGTATTTT
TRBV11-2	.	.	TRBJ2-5	CASSTGAKETQYF	TGTGCCAGCAGCACGGGGGCGAAAGAGACCCAGTACTTC
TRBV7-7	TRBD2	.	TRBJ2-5	CASSFGTSGSFETQYF	TGTGCCAGCAGCTTTGGGACTAGCGGGAGTTTTGAGACCCAGTACTTC
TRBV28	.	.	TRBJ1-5	CASSLIHRAINQPQHF	TGTGCCAGCAGTTTAATCCACAGGGCGATTAATCAGCCCCAGCATTTT
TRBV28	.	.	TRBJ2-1	CAAPGNEQFF	TGTGCCGCACCTGGTAATGAGCAGTTCTTC
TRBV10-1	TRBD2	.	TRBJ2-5	CASSVRLAGTSRETQYF	TGCGCCAGCAGTGTCCGACTAGCGGGAACGAGTCGGGAGACCCAGTACTTC
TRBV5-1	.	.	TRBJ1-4	CASSSQGSGEKLFF	TGCGCCAGCAGCTCCCAGGGGAGTGGCGAAAAACTGTTTTTT
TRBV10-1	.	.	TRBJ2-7	CASSEDLLYEQYF	TGCGCCAGCAGTGAAGATCTGCTCTACGAGCAGTACTTC
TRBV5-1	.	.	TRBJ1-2	CASRSGLDSANYGYTF	TGCGCCAGCAGATCGGGCCTGGACAGCGCTAACTATGGCTACACCTTC
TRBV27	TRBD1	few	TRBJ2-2	CASSFWQGAGELFF	TGTGCCAGCAGTTTCTGGCAGGGGGCCGGGGAGCTGTTTTTT
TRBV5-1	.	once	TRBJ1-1	CASSLRDLRYTEAFF	TGCGCCAGCAGCTTGAGGGACCTACGATACACTGAAGCTTTCTTT
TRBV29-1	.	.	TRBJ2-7	CSVEDRGRGSYEQYF	TGCAGCGTTGAAGATCGAGGCAGGGGCTCCTACGAGCAGTACTTC
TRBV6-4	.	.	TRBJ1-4	CASSSQGGDEKLFF	TGTGCCAGCTCATCACAGGGTGGTGATGAAAAACTGTTTTTT
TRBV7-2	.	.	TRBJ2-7	CASNLGGVLEQYF	TGTGCCAGCAATCTAGGGGGTGTTCTCGAGCAGTACTTC
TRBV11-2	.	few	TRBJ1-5	CASSLLVNQPQHF	TGTGCCAGCAGCTTATTGGTCAATCAGCCCCAGCATTTT
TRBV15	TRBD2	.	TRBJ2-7	CATSRSGKDSYEQYF	TGTGCCACCAGCAGAAGCGGGAAGGACTCCTACGAGCAGTACTTC
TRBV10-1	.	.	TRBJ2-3	CASSHGDTQYF	TGCGCCAGTTCCCACGGAGATACGCAGTATTTT
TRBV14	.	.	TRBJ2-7	CASSQEGAYYEQYF	TGTGCCAGCAGCCAAGAGGGGGCTTACTACGAGCAGTACTTC
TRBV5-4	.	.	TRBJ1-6	CASSGVTWDGNSPLHF	TGTGCCAGCAGCGGGGTTACTTGGGACGGCAATTCACCCCTCCACTTT
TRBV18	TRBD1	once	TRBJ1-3	CASSPVILQGPSSGNTIYF	TGTGCCAGCTCACCTGTTATTTTACAGGGGCCCTCATCTGGAAACACCATATATTTT
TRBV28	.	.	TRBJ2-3	CASSSQISTDTQYF	TGTGCCAGCAGTTCCCAAATTAGCACAGATACGCAGTATTTT
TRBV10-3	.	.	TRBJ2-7	CAISESAMDWPREQYF	TGTGCCATCAGTGAGTCTGCCATGGACTGGCCGCGGGAGCAGTACTTC
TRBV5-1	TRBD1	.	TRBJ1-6	CASSQPLTGGVSPLHF	TGCGCCAGCAGCCAACCCCTTACAGGGGGCGTTTCACCCCTCCACTTT
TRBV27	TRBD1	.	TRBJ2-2	CASSLLVGTGGTPNTGELFF	TGTGCCAGCAGTTTATTGGTCGGGACAGGGGGAACACCGAACACCGGGGAGCTGTTTTTT
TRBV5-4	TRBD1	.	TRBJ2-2	CASSLVAGGRTGELFF	TGTGCCAGCAGCTTGGTTGCAGGGGGCCGGACCGGGGAGCTGTTTTTT
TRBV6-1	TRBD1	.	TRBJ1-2	CASSTGGRGYGYTF	TGTGCCAGCAGTACAGGGGGCCGAGGCTATGGCTACACCTTC
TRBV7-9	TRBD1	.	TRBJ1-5	CASRTGDQPQHF	TGTGCCAGCCGGACAGGGGATCAGCCCCAGCATTTT
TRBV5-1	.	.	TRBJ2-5	CASSLEAESYETQYF	TGCGCCAGCAGCTTGGAGGCAGAATCGTATGAGACCCAGTACTTC
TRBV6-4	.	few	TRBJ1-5	CASTGTSYSNQPQHF	TGTGCCAGCACCGGGACATCTTATAGCAATCAGCCCCAGCATTTT
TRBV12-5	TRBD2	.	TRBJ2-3	CASGLGLADVADTQYF	TGTGCTAGTGGTTTGGGACTAGCGGATGTGGCAGATACGCAGTATTTT
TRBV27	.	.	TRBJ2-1	CASSWDRYSYNEQFF	TGTGCCAGCAGTTGGGATAGATACTCCTACAATGAGCAGTTCTTC
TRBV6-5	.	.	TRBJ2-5	CASSEENSAEETQYF	TGTGCCAGCAGCGAGGAGAACTCGGCTGAAGAGACCCAGTACTTC
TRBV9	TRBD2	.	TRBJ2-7	CASSVGLAGATYEQYF	TGTGCCAGCAGCGTAGGACTAGCGGGAGCCACCTACGAGCAGTACTTC
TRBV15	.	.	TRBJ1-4	CATTPGRSNEKLFF	TGTGCCACCACCCCGGGACGCAGTAATGAAAAACTGTTTTTT
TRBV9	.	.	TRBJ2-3	CASSVATKGGGSVPDTQYF	TGTGCCAGCAGCGTAGCTACTAAGGGGGGCGGGAGTGTCCCAGATACGCAGTATTTT
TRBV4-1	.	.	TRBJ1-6	CASSQDRGPNSPLHF	TGCGCCAGCAGCCAAGATAGGGGACCTAATTCACCCCTCCACTTT
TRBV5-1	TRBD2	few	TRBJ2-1	CASSLGTGLAWGNEQFF	TGCGCCAGCAGCTTGGGAACAGGACTAGCCTGGGGCAATGAGCAGTTCTTC
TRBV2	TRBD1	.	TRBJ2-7	CASSDDRASYEQYF	TGTGCCAGCAGCGACGACAGGGCCTCCTACGAGCAGTACTTC
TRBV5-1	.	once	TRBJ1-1	CASSRPGPRNTEAFF	TGCGCCAGCAGTCGTCCGGGACCCCGGAACACTGAAGCTTTCTTT
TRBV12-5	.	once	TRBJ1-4	CASGKRPSGDEKLFF	TGTGCTAGTGGTAAGCGGCCATCCGGGGATGAAAAACTGTTTTTT
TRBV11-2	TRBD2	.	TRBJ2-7	CASSLGTSVIYEQYF	TGTGCCAGCAGCTTAGGGACTAGCGTGATCTACGAGCAGTACTTC
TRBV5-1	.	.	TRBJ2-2	CASSTYKNTGELFF	TGCGCCAGCAGCACCTACAAGAACACCGGGGAGCTGTTTTTT
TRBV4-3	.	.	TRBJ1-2	CASSQGEPFGGIYYGYTF	TGCGCCAGCAGCCAAGGTGAACCCTTCGGGGGGATCTACTATGGCTACACCTTC
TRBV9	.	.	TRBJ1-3	CASSPHLVVGNTIYF	TGTGCCAGCAGCCCCCATTTGGTGGTAGGAAACACCATATATTTT